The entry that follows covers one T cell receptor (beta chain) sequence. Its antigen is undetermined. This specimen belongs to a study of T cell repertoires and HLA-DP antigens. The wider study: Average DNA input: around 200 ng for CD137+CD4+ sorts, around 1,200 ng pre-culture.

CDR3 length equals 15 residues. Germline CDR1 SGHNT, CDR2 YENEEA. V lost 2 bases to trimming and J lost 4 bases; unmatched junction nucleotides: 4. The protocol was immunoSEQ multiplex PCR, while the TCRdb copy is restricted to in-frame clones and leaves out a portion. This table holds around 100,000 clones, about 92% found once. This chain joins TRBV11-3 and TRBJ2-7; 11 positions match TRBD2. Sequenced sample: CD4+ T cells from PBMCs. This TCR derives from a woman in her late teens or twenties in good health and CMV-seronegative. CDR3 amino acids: CASSLRASGGYEQYF. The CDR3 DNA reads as TGTGCCAGCAGCTTACGGGCTAGCGGGGGGTACGAGCAGTACTTC.